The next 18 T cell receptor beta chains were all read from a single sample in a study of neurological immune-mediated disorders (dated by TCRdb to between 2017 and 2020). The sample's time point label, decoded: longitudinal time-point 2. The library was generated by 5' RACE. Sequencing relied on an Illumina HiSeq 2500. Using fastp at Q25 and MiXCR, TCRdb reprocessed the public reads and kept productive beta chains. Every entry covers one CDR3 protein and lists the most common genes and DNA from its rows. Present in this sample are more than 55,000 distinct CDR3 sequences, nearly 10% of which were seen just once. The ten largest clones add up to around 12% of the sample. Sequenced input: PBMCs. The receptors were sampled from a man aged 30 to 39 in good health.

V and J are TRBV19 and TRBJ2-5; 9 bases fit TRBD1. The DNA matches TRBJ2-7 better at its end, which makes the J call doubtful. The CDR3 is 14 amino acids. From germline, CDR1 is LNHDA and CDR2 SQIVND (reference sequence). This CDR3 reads CASSVQGAPYEQYF. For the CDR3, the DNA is TGTGCCAGTAGTGTACAGGGGGCCCCCTACGAGCAGTACTTC.

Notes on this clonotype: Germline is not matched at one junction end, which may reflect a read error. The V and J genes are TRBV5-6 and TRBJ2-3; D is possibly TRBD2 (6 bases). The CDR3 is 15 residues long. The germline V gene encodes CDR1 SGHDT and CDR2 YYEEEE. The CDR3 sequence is CVSSPGPMEGNTQYF. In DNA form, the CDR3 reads TGTGTCAGCAGCCCGGGCCCGATGGAGGGAAATACGCAGTATTTT.

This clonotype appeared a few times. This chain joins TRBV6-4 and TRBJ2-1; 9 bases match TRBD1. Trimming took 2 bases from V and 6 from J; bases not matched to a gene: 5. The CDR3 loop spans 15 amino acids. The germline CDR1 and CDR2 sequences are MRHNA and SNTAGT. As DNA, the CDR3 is TGTGCCAGCAGTGACGCCGGGACAGGGTCCAATGAGCAGTTCTTC. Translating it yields CASSDAGTGSNEQFF.

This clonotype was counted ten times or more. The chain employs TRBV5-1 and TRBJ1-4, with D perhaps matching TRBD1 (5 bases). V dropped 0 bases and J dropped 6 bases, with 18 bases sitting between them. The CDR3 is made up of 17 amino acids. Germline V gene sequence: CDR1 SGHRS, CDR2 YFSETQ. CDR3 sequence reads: CASSLGPFRAEDEKLFF. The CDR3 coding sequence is TGCGCCAGCAGCTTGGGACCTTTCAGGGCGGAGGATGAAAAACTGTTTTTT. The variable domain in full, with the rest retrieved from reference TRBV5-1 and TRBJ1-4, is KAGVTQTPRYLIKTRGQQVTLSCSPISGHRSVSWYQQTPGQGLQFLFEYFSETQRNKGNFPGRFSGRQFSNSRSEMNVSTLELGDSALYLCASSLGPFRAEDEKLFFGSGTQLSVL.

The CDR3 nucleotides are TGCGCCAGCAGTCGTGATGGGGGAGCTACCTACGAGCAGTACTTC. It translates to CASSRDGGATYEQYF. V gene TRBV5-1 combines with J gene TRBJ2-7; D possibly matches TRBD1 or TRBD2 (5 bases each). The CDR3 is 15 residues long. V lost 5 bases and J lost 2, with 17 bases in between. The V gene's germline CDR1 is SGHRS and CDR2 YFSETQ.

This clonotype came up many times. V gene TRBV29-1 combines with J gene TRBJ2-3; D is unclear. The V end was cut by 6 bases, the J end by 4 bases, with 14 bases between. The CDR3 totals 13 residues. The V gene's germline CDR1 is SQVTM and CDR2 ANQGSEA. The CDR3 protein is CSVAEDFADTQYF. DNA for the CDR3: TGCAGCGTCGCGGAAGACTTCGCAGATACGCAGTATTTT.

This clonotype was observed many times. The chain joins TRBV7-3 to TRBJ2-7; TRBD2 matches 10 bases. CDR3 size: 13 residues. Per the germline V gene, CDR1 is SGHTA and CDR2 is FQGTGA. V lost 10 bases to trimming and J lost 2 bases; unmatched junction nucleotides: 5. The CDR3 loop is CATSLAGAYEQYF. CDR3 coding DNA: TGTGCCACGTCTCTAGCGGGAGCCTACGAGCAGTACTTC.

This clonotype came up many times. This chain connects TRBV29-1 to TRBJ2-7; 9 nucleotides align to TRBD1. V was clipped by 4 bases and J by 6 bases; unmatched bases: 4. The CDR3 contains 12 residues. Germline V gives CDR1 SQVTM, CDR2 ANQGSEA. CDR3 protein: CSVGDRVVEQYF. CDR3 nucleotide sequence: TGCAGCGTTGGGGACAGGGTAGTCGAGCAGTACTTC.

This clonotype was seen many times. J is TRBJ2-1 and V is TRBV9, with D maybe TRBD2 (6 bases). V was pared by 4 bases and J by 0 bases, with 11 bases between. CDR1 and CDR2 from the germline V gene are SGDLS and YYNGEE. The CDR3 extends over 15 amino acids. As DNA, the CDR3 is TGTGCCAGCAGCTCTAGCGCCAACTCCTACAATGAGCAGTTCTTC. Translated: CASSSSANSYNEQFF. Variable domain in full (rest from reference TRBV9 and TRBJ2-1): DSGVTQTPKHLITATGQRVTLRCSPRSGDLSVYWYQQSLDQGLQFLIQYYNGEERAKGNILERFSAQQFPDLHSELNLSSLELGDSALYFCASSSSANSYNEQFFGPGTRLTVL.

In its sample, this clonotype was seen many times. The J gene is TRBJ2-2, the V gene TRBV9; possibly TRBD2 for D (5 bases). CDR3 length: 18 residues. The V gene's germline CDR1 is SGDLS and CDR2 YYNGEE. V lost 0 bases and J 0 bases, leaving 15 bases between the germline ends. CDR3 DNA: TGTGCCAGCAGCGTAGGTTCGGGGATCGGAACGAACACCGGGGAGCTGTTTTTT. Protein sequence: CASSVGSGIGTNTGELFF.

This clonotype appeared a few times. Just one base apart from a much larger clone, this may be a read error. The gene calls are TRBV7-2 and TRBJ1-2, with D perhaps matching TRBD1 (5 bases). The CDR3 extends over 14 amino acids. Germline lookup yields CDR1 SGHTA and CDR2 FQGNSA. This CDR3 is CASSGMTANYGDTF. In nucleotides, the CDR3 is TGTGCCAGCAGCGGGATGACAGCGAACTATGGCGACACCTTC.

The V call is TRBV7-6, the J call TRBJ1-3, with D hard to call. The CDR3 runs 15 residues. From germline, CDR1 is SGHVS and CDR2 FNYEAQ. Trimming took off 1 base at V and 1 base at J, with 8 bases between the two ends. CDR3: CASSLDEASGNTIYF. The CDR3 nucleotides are TGTGCCAGCAGCTTAGACGAGGCATCTGGAAACACCATATATTTT.

CDR3 residues: CASSLVAKGQFF. DNA of the CDR3: TGTGCCAGCAGCTTAGTTGCGAAGGGGCAGTTCTTC. The J gene is TRBJ2-1, the V gene TRBV7-3; D gene unclear. CDR1 is SGHTA and CDR2 is FQGTGA in the germline V gene. The CDR3 loop spans 12 amino acids. V lost 2 bases, J lost 12 bases, and 11 bases lay in between. Drawing the rest from reference TRBV7-3 and TRBJ2-1, the complete variable domain is GAGVSQTPSNKVTEKGKYVELRCDPISGHTALYWYRQSLGQGPEFLIYFQGTGAADDSGLPNDRFFAVRPEGSVSTLKIQRTERGDSAVYLCASSLVAKGQFFGPGTRLTVL.

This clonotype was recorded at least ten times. CDR3 nucleotides: TGTGCCAGCAGCTTAGCGCTAAGGGGGTACCAAGAGACCCAGTACTTC. Translating it yields CASSLALRGYQETQYF. This sequence joins TRBV7-9 and TRBJ2-5; D is possibly TRBD1 (6 bases). Trimming took off 0 bases at V and 0 bases at J, with 11 bases between the two ends. CDR3 length equals 16 residues. In germline, CDR1 is SEHNR, CDR2 FQNEAQ (reference sequence).

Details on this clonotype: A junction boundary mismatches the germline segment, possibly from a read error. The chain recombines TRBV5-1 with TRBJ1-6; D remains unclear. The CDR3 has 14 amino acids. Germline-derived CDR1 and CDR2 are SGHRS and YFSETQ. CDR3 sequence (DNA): TGCGCCAGCAGATTGGATGATTATAATTCACCCCTCTACTTT. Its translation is CASRLDDYNSPLYF.

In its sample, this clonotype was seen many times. The CDR3 is CSVGMAGGPREQYF. CDR3 nucleotide sequence: TGCAGTGTAGGCATGGCGGGAGGGCCTCGCGAGCAGTACTTC. The chain recombines TRBV20-1 with TRBJ2-7, with TRBD2 matching 9 bases. The germline V gene has CDR1 DFQATT and CDR2 SNEGSKA (reference sequence). J lost 6 bases, V lost 7 bases, and 13 bases had no gene match. This CDR3 has 14 amino acids.

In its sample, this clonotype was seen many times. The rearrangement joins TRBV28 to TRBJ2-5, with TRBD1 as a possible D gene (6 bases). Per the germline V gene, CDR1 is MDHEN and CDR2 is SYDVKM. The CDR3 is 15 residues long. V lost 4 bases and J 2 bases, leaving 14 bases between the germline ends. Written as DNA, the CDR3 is TGTGCCAGCAGTTACCCACGACAGGAACAAGAGACCCAGTACTTC. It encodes CASSYPRQEQETQYF. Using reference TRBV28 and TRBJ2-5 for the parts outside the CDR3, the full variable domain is DVKVTQSSRYLVKRTGEKVFLECVQDMDHENMFWYRQDPGLGLRLIYFSYDVKMKEKGDIPEGYSVSREKKERFSLILESASTNQTSMYLCASSYPRQEQETQYFGPGTRLLVL.

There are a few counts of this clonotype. Written as DNA, the CDR3 is TGTGCCAGCTCACCAGTGCCGGGACAGCTAAACTATGGCTACACCTTC. Its translation: CASSPVPGQLNYGYTF. V gene TRBV18 combines with J gene TRBJ1-2; 7 bases align to TRBD1. The CDR3 spans 16 residues. Germline V gives CDR1 KGHSH, CDR2 LQKENI. Losses at the gene ends were 2 bases for V and 2 bases for J; bases not matched to a gene: 8.